The clone carrying this TCR beta chain has a handful of counts. Its antigen is currently unknown. The data originate from a study of T cells in Graves' hyperthyroidism and ophthalmopathy. General study results and limits: Onset of ophthalmopathy came a median roughly 6 months after the model predicted it. Most thyroid clonotypes expanded above 0.001 were also detected in blood.

Germline CDR1 reads MNHNS; CDR2 reads SASEGT. V was shortened by 6 bases and J by 7 bases, with 15 bases between the two germline ends. The CDR3 has 13 amino acids. What was amplified from RNA transcripts were TCR beta CDR3 regions. HTBI primers were employed in a first-round RT-PCR of the TCR CDR3. TCRdb itself ran the multiplex PCR reads through MiXCR, one entry per CDR3 protein. The sample yields about half a million distinct CDR3 sequences, 22% seen once. The TCR originated in a woman in her seventies with Graves' ophthalmopathy. The sequenced sample was blood. V gene TRBV6-1 combines with J gene TRBJ1-1; no reliable D call. CDR3 loop: CASSSGPYREAFF. CDR3 DNA: TGTGCCAGCAGCTCCGGACCATATCGTGAAGCTTTCTTT.